The following is a T cell receptor beta chain sequence with its context. This CDR3 region has 14 residues. Per germline, CDR1 SEHNR and CDR2 FQNEAQ (reference sequence). The V end was cut by 6 bases, the J end by 3 bases, with 11 bases between. The data are from a study of cytomegalovirus exposure and HLA in healthy donors. Study overall: Among several hundred genotyped donors, around 80% fell in the Caucasian-associated ancestry cluster.

The PCR was carried out with 60 Vbeta primers and 13 Jbeta primers. TCRdb's copy holds only in-frame clones and misses some; the assay was immunoSEQ multiplex PCR. The sample carries 160,000 or so clones, about 85% recorded once. The clonotype was recovered from a man younger than 30 in good health and CMV-seronegative. The specimen was PBMCs. V is TRBV7-9 and J is TRBJ1-4; tentatively, D is TRBD1 (5 bases). CDR3 nucleotides: TGTGCCAGCAGTACGACAGCCTCTAATGAAAAACTGTTTTTT. Its translation: CASSTTASNEKLFF.